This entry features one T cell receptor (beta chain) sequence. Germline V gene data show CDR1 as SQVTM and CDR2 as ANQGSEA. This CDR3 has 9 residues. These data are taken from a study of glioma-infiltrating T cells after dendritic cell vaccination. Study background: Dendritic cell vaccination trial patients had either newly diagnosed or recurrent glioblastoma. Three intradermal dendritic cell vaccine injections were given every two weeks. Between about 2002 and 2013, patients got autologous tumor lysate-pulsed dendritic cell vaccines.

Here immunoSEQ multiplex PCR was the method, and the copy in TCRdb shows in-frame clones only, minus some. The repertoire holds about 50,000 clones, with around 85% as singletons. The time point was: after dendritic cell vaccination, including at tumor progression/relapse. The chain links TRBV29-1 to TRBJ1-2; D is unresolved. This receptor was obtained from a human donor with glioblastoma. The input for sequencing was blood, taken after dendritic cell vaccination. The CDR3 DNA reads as TGCACCGCCGGAGGTGACTACACCTTC. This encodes CTAGGDYTF.